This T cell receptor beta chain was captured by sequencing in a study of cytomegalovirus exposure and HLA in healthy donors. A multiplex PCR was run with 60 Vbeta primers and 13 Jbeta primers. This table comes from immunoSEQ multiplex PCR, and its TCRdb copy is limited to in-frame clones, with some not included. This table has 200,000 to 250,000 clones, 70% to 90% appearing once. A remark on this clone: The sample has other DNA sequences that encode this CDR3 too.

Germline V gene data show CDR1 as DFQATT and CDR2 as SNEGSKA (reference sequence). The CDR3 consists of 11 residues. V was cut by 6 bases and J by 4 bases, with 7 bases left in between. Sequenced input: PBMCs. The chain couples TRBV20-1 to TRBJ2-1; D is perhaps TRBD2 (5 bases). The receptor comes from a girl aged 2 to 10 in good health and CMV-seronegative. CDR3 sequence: CSAPGYNEQFF. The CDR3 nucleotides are TGCAGTGCCCCGGGGTACAATGAGCAGTTCTTC.